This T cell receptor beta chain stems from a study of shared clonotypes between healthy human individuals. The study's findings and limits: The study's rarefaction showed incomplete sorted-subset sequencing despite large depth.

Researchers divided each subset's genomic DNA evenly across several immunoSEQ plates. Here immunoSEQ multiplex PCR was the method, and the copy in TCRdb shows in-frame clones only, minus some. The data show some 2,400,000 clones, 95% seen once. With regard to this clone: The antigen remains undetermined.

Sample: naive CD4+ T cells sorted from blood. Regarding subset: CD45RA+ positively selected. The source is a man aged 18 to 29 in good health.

The CDR3 is CASSPLVAADHRGGQFF. The DNA of the CDR3 is TGCGCCAGCAGCCCGCTAGTGGCAGCGGATCACAGGGGTGGGCAGTTCTTC. V gene TRBV4-1 combines with J gene TRBJ2-1; 7 bases map to TRBD1. V shed 4 bases, J shed 12 bases, and the junction held 21 bases outside the gene matches. Looked up from germline, CDR1 is MGHRA and CDR2 is YSYEKL. The CDR3 runs to 17 residues.